Listed below are T cell receptor beta chains from one sample, sequenced in a study of blood T cell repertoires in COVID-19. Some clones are missing from TCRdb's copy, which holds only in-frame ones; the method was immunoSEQ multiplex PCR. The table lists approximately 270,000 clones, under 90% of them singletons, with 1.5% to 2% in the top ten. The sample comprised PBMCs or T cells enriched from blood (not recorded which). The receptors originated from a man aged 35-49 years who had recovered from COVID-19. Each CDR3 is given with its conserved first and last residue. D genes are given only for firm matches. Only some rows state a clone size, as once, few, many or a class for expanded clones.

j_call clone_size d_call v_call cdr3_aa cdr3_nt
TRBJ2-2 . . TRBV11-2 CASSLVRTSNTGELFF TGTGCCAGCAGCTTAGTCAGGACATCGAACACCGGGGAGCTGTTTTTT
TRBJ1-2 once . TRBV11-2 CASNRDNYGYTF TGTGCCAGCAACAGGGACAACTATGGCTACACCTTC
TRBJ2-5 . TRBD1 TRBV30 CAWSLDRGTLETQYF TGTGCCTGGAGTCTGGACAGGGGGACTTTAGAGACCCAGTACTTC
TRBJ1-4 once . TRBV28 CASTDGDTRISPNEKLFF TGTGCCAGCACTGATGGGGACACCCGAATCTCTCCCAATGAAAAACTGTTTTTT
TRBJ1-1 once . TRBV3-1/TRBV3-2 CASSYRVSEAFF TGTGCCAGCAGCTACAGAGTCTCTGAAGCTTTCTTT
TRBJ1-1 . . TRBV18 CASSPLGVNTEAFF TGTGCCAGCTCGCCCCTAGGAGTGAACACTGAAGCTTTCTTT
TRBJ2-5 . . TRBV19 CASSSGETQYF TGTGCCAGTAGTTCGGGAGAGACCCAGTACTTC
TRBJ1-5 . TRBD1 TRBV29-1 CSVTMDRGNPQHF TGCAGCGTTACAATGGACAGGGGGAATCCCCAGCATTTT
TRBJ2-5 . . TRBV7-7 CASSLGSGGRETQYF TGTGCTAGCAGCTTAGGGTCGGGGGGCCGCGAGACCCAGTACTTC
TRBJ1-1 . TRBD1 TRBV7-3 CASSSTGLGNTEAFF TGTGCCAGCAGCTCGACAGGGCTGGGAAACACTGAAGCTTTCTTT
TRBJ1-2 . . TRBV12-3/TRBV12-4 CASSETVNYGYTF TGTGCCAGCAGCGAAACGGTAAACTATGGCTACACCTTC
TRBJ2-7 . TRBD2 TRBV4-2 CASSQVSGVGYEQYF TGTGCCAGCAGCCAAGTTAGCGGGGTTGGCTACGAGCAGTACTTC
TRBJ2-5 . TRBD2 TRBV9 CASSVVAGGHKTQYF TGTGCCAGCAGCGTAGTTGCGGGGGGCCATAAGACCCAGTACTTC
TRBJ2-1 . TRBD1 TRBV2 CASILTGQTYNEQFF TGTGCCAGCATCCTGACAGGGCAAACCTACAATGAGCAGTTCTTC
TRBJ2-7 . . TRBV6-1 CASSDRDSLGEQYF TGTGCCAGCAGTGACCGCGACAGCCTAGGGGAGCAGTACTTC
TRBJ1-1 . . TRBV30 CAWSVGGPRGTEAFF TGTGCCTGGAGTGTTGGAGGACCTCGGGGGACTGAAGCTTTCTTT
TRBJ2-2 . . TRBV10-3 CAISHSTGAGISNTGELFF TGTGCCATCAGTCACTCGACGGGAGCAGGGATTTCGAACACCGGGGAGCTGTTTTTT
TRBJ1-1 few . TRBV5-1 CASRKEVNTEAFF TGCGCCAGCCGTAAGGAGGTAAACACTGAAGCTTTCTTT
TRBJ2-7 . TRBD2 TRBV11-2 CASSLVRGAYEQYF TGTGCCAGCAGCTTAGTACGGGGGGCCTACGAGCAGTACTTC
TRBJ2-1 . TRBD1 TRBV28 CASSLRSRTGTYNEQFF TGTGCCAGCAGTTTACGTTCACGGACAGGGACCTACAATGAGCAGTTCTTC
TRBJ2-7 . . TRBV4-3 CASSQGYRSSYEQYF TGCGCCAGCAGCCAAGGTTACAGGAGCTCCTACGAGCAGTACTTC
TRBJ1-1 . TRBD1 TRBV5-1 CASSLTGVNTEAFF TGCGCCAGCAGCCTTACAGGGGTGAACACTGAAGCTTTCTTT
TRBJ2-7 . TRBD1 TRBV7-9 CASSWGTGGGHEQYF TGTGCCAGCAGCTGGGGGACAGGGGGCGGCCACGAGCAGTACTTC
TRBJ2-5 . TRBD2 TRBV25-1 CASSEGYSGGIQETQYF TGTGCCAGCAGTGAAGGGTATAGCGGGGGGATCCAAGAGACCCAGTACTTC
TRBJ1-2 . . TRBV7-2 CASSPTPGANYGYTF TGTGCCAGCAGCCCGACTCCAGGGGCCAACTATGGCTACACCTTC
TRBJ2-5 . TRBD2 TRBV6-2/TRBV6-3 CASSPGTKKYF TGTGCCAGCAGCCCCGGGACTAAAAAGTACTTC
TRBJ2-7 . . TRBV19 CASSAEAGTYEQYF TGTGCCAGTAGTGCAGAGGCCGGAACCTACGAGCAGTACTTC
TRBJ2-7 few TRBD2 TRBV5-4 CASSPGTSGTYEQYF TGTGCCAGCAGCCCCGGGACTAGCGGGACCTACGAGCAGTACTTC
TRBJ1-1 few TRBD1 TRBV2 CASSGPNRGTEAFF TGTGCCAGCAGTGGACCTAACAGGGGCACTGAAGCTTTCTTT
TRBJ1-2 . . TRBV24-1 CATSDPPQSYGYTF TGTGCCACCAGTGACCCGCCCCAGTCCTATGGCTACACCTTC